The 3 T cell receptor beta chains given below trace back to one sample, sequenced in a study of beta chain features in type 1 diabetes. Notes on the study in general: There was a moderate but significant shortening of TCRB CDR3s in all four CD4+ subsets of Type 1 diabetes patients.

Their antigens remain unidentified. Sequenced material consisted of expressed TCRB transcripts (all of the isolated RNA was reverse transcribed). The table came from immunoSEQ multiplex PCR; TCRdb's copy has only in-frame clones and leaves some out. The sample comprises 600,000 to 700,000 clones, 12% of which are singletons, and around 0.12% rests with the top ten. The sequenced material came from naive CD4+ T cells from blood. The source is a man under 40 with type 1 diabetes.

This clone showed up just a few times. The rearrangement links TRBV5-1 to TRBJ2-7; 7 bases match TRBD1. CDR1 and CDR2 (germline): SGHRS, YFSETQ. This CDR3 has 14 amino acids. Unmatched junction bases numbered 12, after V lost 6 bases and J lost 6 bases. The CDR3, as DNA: TGCGCCAGCAACAACCGGGACAGCGCCCCCGAGCAGTACTTC. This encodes CASNNRDSAPEQYF.

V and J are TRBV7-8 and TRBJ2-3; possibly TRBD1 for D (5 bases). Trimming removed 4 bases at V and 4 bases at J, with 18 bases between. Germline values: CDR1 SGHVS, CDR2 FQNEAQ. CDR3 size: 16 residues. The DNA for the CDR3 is TGTGCCAGCAGCTCAGTAGGGGTGTCGGTTGCAGATACGCAGTATTTT. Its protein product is CASSSVGVSVADTQYF.

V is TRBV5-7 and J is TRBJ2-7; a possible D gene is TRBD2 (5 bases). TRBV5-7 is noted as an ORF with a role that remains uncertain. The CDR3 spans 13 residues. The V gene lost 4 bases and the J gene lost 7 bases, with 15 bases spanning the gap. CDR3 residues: CASSPPGVGEQYF. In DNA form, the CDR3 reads TGTGCCAGCAGCCCCCCCGGGGTAGGGGAGCAGTACTTC.